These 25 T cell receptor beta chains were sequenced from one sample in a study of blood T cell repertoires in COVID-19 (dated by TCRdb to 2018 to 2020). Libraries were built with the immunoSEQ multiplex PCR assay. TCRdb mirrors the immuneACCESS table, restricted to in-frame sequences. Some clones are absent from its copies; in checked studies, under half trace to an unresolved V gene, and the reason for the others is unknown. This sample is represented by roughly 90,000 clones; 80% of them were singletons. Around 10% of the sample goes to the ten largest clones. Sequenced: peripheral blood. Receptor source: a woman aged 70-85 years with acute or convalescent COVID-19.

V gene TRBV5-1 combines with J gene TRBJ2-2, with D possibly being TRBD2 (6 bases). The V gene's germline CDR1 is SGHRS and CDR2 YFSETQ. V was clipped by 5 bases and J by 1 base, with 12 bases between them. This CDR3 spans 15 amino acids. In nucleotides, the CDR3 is TGCGCCAGCAGTGGGCGGGAAATGAACACCGGGGAGCTGTTTTTT. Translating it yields CASSGREMNTGELFF.

CDR3 in amino acids: CASSLGGPGVAGYGYTF. CDR3 bases: TGTGCCAGCAGCTTAGGGGGGCCTGGGGTTGCTGGCTATGGCTACACCTTC. This chain joins TRBV7-8 and TRBJ1-2, with a possible D match to TRBD1 (6 bases). The V and J ends lost 1 base and 4 bases respectively, with 19 bases between them. The germline gives CDR1 SGHVS, CDR2 FQNEAQ. This CDR3 comprises 17 residues.

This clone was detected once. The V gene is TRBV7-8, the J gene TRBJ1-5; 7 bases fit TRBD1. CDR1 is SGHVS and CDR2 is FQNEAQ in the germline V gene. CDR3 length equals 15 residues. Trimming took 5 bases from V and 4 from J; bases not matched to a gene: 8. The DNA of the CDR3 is TGTGCCAGCAGCCCCGAAGGGGACAGAAATCAGCCCCAGCATTTT. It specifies CASSPEGDRNQPQHF. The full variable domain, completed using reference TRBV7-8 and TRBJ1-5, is GAGVSQSPRYKVAKRGQDVALRCDPISGHVSLFWYQQALGQGPEFLTYFQNEAQLDKSGLPSDRFFAERPEGSVSTLKIQRTQQEDSAVYLCASSPEGDRNQPQHFGDGTRLSIL.

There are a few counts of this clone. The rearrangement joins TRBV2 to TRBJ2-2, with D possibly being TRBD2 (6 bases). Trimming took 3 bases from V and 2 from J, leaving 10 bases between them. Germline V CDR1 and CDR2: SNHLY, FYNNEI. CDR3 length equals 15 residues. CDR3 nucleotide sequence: TGTGCCAGCAGTGATAAACTAGCTAACACCGGGGAGCTGTTTTTT. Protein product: CASSDKLANTGELFF. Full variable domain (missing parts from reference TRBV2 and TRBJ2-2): EPEVTQTPSHQVTQMGQEVILRCVPISNHLYFYWYRQILGQKVEFLVSFYNNEISEKSEIFDDQFSVERPDGSNFTLKIRSTKLEDSAMYFCASSDKLANTGELFFGEGSRLTVL.

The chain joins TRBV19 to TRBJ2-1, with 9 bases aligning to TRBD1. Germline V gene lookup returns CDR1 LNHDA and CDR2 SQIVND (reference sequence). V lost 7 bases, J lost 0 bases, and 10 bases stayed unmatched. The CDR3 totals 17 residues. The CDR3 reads CASTLRTGVSSYNEQFF. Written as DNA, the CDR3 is TGTGCCAGTACCCTACGGACAGGGGTAAGCTCCTACAATGAGCAGTTCTTC.

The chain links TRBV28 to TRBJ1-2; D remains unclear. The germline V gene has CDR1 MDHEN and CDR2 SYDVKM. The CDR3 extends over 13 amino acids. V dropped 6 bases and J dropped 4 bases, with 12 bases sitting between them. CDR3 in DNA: TGTGCCAGCAGCCGGGGAGGGTCCTATGGCTACACCTTC. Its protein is CASSRGGSYGYTF.

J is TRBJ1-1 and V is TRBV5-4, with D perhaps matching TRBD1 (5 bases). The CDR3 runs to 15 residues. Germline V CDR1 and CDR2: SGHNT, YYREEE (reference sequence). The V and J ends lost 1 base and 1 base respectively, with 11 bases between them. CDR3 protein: CASSLSGHPNTEAFF. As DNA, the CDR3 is TGTGCCAGCAGCTTGTCTGGACACCCGAACACTGAAGCTTTCTTT.

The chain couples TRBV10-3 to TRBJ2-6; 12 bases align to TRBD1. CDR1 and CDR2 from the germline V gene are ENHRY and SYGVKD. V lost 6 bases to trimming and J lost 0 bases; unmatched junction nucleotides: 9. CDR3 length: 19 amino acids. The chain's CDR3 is CAIRPGQGADDSGANVLTF. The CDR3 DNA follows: TGTGCCATCAGACCGGGACAGGGGGCTGACGACTCTGGGGCCAACGTCCTGACTTTC.

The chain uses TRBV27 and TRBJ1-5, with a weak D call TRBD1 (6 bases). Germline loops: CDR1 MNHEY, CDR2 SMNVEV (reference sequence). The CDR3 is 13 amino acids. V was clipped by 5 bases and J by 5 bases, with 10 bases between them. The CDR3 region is CASSPQGYQPQHF. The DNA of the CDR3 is TGTGCCAGCAGTCCACAGGGATATCAGCCCCAGCATTTT.

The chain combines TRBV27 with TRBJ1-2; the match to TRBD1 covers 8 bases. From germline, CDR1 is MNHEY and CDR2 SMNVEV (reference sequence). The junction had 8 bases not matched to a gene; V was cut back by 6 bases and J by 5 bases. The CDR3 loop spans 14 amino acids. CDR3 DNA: TGTGCCAGCAGAGTAGGGACAGGCCTTTATGGCTACACCTTC. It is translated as CASRVGTGLYGYTF.

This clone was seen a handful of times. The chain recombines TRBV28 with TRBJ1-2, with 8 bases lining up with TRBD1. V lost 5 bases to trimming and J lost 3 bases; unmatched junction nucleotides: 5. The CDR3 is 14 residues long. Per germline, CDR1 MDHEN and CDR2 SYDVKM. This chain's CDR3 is CASSGGQEYYGYTF. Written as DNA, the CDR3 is TGTGCCAGCAGTGGGGGACAGGAATACTATGGCTACACCTTC.

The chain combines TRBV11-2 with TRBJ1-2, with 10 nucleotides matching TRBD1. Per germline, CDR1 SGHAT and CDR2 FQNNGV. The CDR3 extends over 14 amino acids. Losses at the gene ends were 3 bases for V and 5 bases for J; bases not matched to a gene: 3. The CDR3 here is CASSFGTGVYGYTF. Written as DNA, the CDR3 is TGTGCCAGCAGCTTCGGGACAGGGGTTTATGGCTACACCTTC. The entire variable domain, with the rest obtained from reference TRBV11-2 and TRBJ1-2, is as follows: EAGVAQSPRYKIIEKRQSVAFWCNPISGHATLYWYQQILGQGPKLLIQFQNNGVVDDSQLPKDRFSAERLKGVDSTLKIQPAKLEDSAVYLCASSFGTGVYGYTFGSGTRLTVV.

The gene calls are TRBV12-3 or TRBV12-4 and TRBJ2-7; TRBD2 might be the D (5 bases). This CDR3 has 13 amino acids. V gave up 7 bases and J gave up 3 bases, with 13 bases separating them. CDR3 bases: TGTGCCAGCACGTACGTCCGGGGCTACGAGCAGTACTTC. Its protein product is CASTYVRGYEQYF.

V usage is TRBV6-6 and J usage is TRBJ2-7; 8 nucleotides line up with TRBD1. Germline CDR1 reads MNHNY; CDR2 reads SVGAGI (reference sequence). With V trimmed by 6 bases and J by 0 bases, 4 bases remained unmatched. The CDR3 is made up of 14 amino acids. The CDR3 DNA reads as TGTGCCAGCAGCCGGGACAGGAACTCCTACGAGCAGTACTTC. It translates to CASSRDRNSYEQYF.

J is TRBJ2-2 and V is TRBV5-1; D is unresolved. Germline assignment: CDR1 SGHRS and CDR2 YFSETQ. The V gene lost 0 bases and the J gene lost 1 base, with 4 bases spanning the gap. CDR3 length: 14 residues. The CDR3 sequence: CASSLVQNTGELFF. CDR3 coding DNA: TGCGCCAGCAGCTTGGTTCAGAACACCGGGGAGCTGTTTTTT.

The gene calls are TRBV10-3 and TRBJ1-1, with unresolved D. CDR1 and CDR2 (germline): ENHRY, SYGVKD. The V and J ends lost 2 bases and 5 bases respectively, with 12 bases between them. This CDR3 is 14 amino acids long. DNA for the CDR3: TGTGCCATCAGTGAGCTGGGGAGTGGAACTGAAGCTTTCTTT. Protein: CAISELGSGTEAFF.

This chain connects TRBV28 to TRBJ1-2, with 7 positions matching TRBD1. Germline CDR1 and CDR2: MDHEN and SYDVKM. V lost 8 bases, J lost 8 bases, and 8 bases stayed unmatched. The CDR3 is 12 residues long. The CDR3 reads CASLLGGRGYTF. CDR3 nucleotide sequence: TGTGCCAGCTTACTAGGGGGCCGGGGCTACACCTTC.

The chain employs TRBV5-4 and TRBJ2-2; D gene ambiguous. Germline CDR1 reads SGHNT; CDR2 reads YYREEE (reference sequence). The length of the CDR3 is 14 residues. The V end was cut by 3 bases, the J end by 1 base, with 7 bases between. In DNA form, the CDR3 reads TGTGCCAGCAGCTCAACAGAGAACACCGGGGAGCTGTTTTTT. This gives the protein CASSSTENTGELFF.

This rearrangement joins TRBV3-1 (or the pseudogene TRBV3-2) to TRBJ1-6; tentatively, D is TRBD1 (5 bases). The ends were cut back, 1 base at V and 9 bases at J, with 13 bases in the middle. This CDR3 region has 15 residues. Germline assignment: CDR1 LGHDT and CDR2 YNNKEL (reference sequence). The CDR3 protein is CASSQGAGLGSPLHF. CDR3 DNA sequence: TGTGCCAGCAGCCAAGGGGCAGGGTTGGGTTCACCCCTCCACTTT.

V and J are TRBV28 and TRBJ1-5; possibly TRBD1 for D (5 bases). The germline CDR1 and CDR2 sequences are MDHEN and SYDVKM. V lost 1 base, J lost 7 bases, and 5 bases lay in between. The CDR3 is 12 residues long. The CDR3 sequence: CASSLSGQPQHF. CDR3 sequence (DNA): TGTGCCAGCAGTTTATCAGGGCAGCCCCAGCATTTT.

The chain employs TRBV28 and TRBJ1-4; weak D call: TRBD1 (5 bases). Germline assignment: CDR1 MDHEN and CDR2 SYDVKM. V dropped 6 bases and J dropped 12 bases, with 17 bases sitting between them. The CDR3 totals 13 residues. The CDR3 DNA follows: TGTGCCAGCAGGTTTAAGGTGGGGGGTGAACTGTTTTTT. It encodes CASRFKVGGELFF.

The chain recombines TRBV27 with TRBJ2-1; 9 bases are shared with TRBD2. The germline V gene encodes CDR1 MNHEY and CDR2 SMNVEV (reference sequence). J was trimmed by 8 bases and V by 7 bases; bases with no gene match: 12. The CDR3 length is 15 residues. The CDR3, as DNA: TGTGCCAGCAACGTAGCGGGAGAGACCCCCGATGAGCAGTTCTTC. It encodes CASNVAGETPDEQFF.

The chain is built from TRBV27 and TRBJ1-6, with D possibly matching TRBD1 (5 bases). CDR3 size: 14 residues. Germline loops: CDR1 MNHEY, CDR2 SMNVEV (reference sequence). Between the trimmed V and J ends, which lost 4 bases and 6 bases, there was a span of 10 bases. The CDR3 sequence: CASSYRGPNSPLHF. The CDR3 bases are TGTGCCAGCAGTTATAGGGGCCCTAATTCACCCCTCCACTTT.

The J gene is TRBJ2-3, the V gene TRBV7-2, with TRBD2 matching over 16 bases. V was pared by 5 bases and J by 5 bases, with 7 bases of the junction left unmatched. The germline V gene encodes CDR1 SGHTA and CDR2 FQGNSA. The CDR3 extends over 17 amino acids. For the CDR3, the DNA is TGTGCCAGCAGCGGGACTAGCGGGGGGGTCTCGGTAGATACGCAGTATTTT. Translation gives CASSGTSGGVSVDTQYF. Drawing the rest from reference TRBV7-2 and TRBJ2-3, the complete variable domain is GAGVSQSPSNKVTEKGKDVELRCDPISGHTALYWYRQSLGQGLEFLIYFQGNSAPDKSGLPSDRFSAERTGGSVSTLTIQRTQQEDSAVYLCASSGTSGGVSVDTQYFGPGTRLTVL.

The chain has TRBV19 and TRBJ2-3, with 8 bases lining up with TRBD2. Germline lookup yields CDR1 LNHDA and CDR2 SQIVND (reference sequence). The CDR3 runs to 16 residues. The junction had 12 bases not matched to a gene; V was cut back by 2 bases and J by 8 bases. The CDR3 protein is CASSIRSGKSSGTQYF. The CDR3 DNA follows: TGTGCCAGTAGTATACGTAGCGGGAAGTCTTCGGGTACGCAGTATTTT.